This is a list of T cell receptor beta chains from one sample in a study of T-cell reconstitution after alpha-beta-depleted transplantation in children. TCRdb independently ran MiXCR on the PCR reads; one entry per CDR3 protein. The sample comprises approximately 300,000 distinct CDR3 sequences, around a tenth of which are singletons, and approximately 7% rests with the top ten. The specimen comprised PBMCs, sampled before TCRalphabeta/CD19-depleted stem cell transplant. The receptors were sampled from a boy under two years old with acute myeloid leukemia, due to receive a stem cell transplant. Both conserved end residues are part of each CDR3. The D gene is left open where the match is weak. Size is omitted from some rows. Given values are once, few, many or a class for expanded clones.

>-|TRBV28|-|TRBJ2-7
CDSSPNRGRAYEQYF
TGTGACAGCAGCCCCAACAGGGGGAGGGCCTACGAGCAGTACTTC
>-|TRBV7-2|-|TRBJ1-3
CASSSTTSGYTIYF
TGTGCCAGCAGCTCAACTACATCGGGATACACCATATATTTT
>many|TRBV4-2|-|TRBJ2-6
CASSPRDSGANVLTF
TGTGCCAGCAGCCCCCGGGACTCTGGGGCCAACGTCCTGACTTTC
>many|TRBV7-6|-|TRBJ2-5
CASSLQGFETQYF
TGTGCCAGCAGCCTACAGGGATTCGAGACCCAGTACTTC
>many|TRBV20-1|TRBD2|TRBJ2-7
CSAATGLEFNYEQYF
TGCAGTGCCGCCACGGGACTAGAATTTAACTACGAGCAGTACTTC
>many|TRBV4-2|TRBD2|TRBJ2-5
CASSQGLTGGPQETQYF
TGTGCCAGCAGCCAAGGGTTAACGGGAGGTCCTCAAGAGACCCAGTACTTC
>many|TRBV20-1|-|TRBJ2-7
CSASGGVSSYEQYF
TGCAGTGCTAGTGGAGGGGTCTCCTCCTACGAGCAGTACTTC
>many|TRBV5-1|-|TRBJ2-3
CASSFSGLPSTDTQYF
TGCGCCAGCAGCTTTTCGGGACTTCCTAGCACAGATACGCAGTATTTT
>many|TRBV4-3|-|TRBJ2-5
CASSQERGGEETQYF
TGCGCCAGCAGCCAAGAAAGGGGAGGAGAAGAGACCCAGTACTTC
>few|TRBV5-1|-|TRBJ2-7
CASSLDGLSPFEQYF
TGCGCCAGCAGCTTGGATGGACTAAGCCCTTTTGAGCAGTACTTC
>many|TRBV28|-|TRBJ2-5
CASSFWGTGVGGQETQYF
TGTGCCAGCAGTTTTTGGGGGACAGGTGTGGGAGGGCAAGAGACCCAGTACTTC
>many|TRBV10-3|-|TRBJ1-4
CAIRPGHPTNEKLFF
TGTGCCATCAGACCGGGACACCCAACTAATGAAAAACTGTTTTTT
>many|TRBV9|-|TRBJ2-5
CASSVYDGATETQYF
TGTGCCAGCAGCGTCTATGACGGAGCAACGGAGACCCAGTACTTC
>many|TRBV3-1|-|TRBJ2-7
CASSRAYEQYF
TGTGCCAGCAGTCGAGCCTACGAGCAGTACTTC
>few|TRBV19|-|TRBJ2-5
CASGFGTAETQYF
TGTGCCAGTGGGTTCGGAACCGCAGAGACCCAGTACTTC
>many|TRBV18|-|TRBJ2-2
CASSPPRTGELFF
TGTGCCAGCTCACCACCCCGCACCGGGGAGCTGTTTTTT
>many|TRBV3-1|-|TRBJ1-5
CASSQGGGSNQPQHF
TGTGCCAGCAGCCAAGGGGGTGGGAGCAATCAGCCCCAGCATTTT
>few|TRBV29-1|-|TRBJ2-3
CSVEDGRAGPSTDTQYF
TGCAGCGTTGAAGATGGAAGGGCGGGGCCTAGCACAGATACGCAGTATTTT
>-|TRBV7-2|TRBD1|TRBJ2-7
CAGSPDRGEQYF
TGTGCCGGCAGCCCCGACAGGGGCGAGCAGTACTTC
>many|TRBV3-1|-|TRBJ1-4
CASSHNQIAATNEKLFF
TGTGCCAGCAGCCACAATCAAATAGCCGCAACTAATGAAAAACTGTTTTTT
>many|TRBV5-5|TRBD1|TRBJ1-2
CASSLGRGLYYGYTF
TGTGCCAGCAGCCTGGGCAGGGGGCTGTACTATGGCTACACCTTC
>few|TRBV27|TRBD2|TRBJ2-1
CASRLAGYNEQFF
TGTGCCAGCAGGCTAGCGGGTTACAATGAGCAGTTCTTC
>-|TRBV27|-|TRBJ2-7
CASSLYPGSSYEQYF
TGTGCCAGCAGTTTATATCCAGGTAGCTCCTACGAGCAGTACTTC
>many|TRBV15|-|TRBJ2-3
CATSREKGIRTQYF
TGTGCCACCAGCAGGGAAAAGGGAATAAGGACGCAGTATTTT
>-|TRBV7-2|-|TRBJ1-5
CASSKGGGGQPQHF
TGTGCCTCCTCTAAAGGGGGAGGGGGGCAGCCCCAGCATTTT
>few|TRBV19|-|TRBJ2-6
CASSDPSGANVLTF
TGTGCCAGTAGTGACCCTTCTGGGGCCAACGTCCTGACTTTC
>many|TRBV4-2|-|TRBJ1-5
CASSQGRAGYSNQPQHF
TGTGCCAGCAGCCAAGGTAGGGCAGGCTATAGCAATCAGCCCCAGCATTTT